This entry lists 3 T cell receptor beta chains sequenced from one sample in a study of chemoradiotherapy in HPV16-positive cancers. Method: immunoSEQ multiplex PCR; TCRdb's copy keeps in-frame clones and lacks some. The sample lists some 32,000 clones, approximately 88% occurring once. The input for sequencing was blood, taken from a patient who underwent chemoradiotherapy. The receptors were gathered from a human donor with HPV-associated anogenital cancer.

This clone was counted only a few times. This rearrangement joins TRBV10-2 to TRBJ1-1; 8 bases agree with TRBD1. Trimming at V came to 7 bases and at J to 4 bases, leaving 5 bases not matched to a gene. The CDR3 sequence is 13 residues long. Germline V gives CDR1 WSHSY, CDR2 SAAADI. In DNA form, the CDR3 reads TGCGCCAGCAACTTCGGACAGGGCACTGAAGCTTTCTTT. Translation gives CASNFGQGTEAFF.

The chain links TRBV11-2 to TRBJ2-1; 10 bases match TRBD2. The CDR3 spans 15 residues. Germline CDR1 SGHAT, CDR2 FQNNGV. After removal of 4 bases from V and 5 bases from J, the junction contained 5 bases not matched to a gene. CDR3 nucleotide sequence: TGTGCCAGCAGCTGGGGACTAGCGTCTCACAATGAGCAGTTCTTC. It translates to CASSWGLASHNEQFF.

V is TRBV19 and J is TRBJ1-1; D call uncertain. Germline loops: CDR1 LNHDA, CDR2 SQIVND (reference sequence). The V end lost 5 bases, the J end lost 7 bases, and 14 bases lay between the germline ends. The CDR3 runs 13 residues. CDR3 DNA: TGTGCCAGTAGTTCCGTGGATTCAGATGAAGCTTTCTTT. Translating it yields CASSSVDSDEAFF.